This T cell receptor beta chain came from a study of post-analysis software for immune sequencing data. Points from the study as a whole: When the samples were clustered directly with F measure, those that had been prepared in the same batch showed strong co-clustering.

In its sample, this clonotype was seen many times. Its matching antigen is unknown. Unique molecular identifiers were carried by the TCR beta cDNA libraries. When roughly 1 to 10 million T cells were used, they gave a few hundred thousand cDNA molecules. TCRdb passed the PCR reads through MiXCR, listing each CDR3 protein once. This table has about 190,000 distinct CDR3 sequences, around 30% appearing once. Sequenced: blood. This TCR derives from a girl aged 2-17 years with multiple sclerosis.

The CDR3 region has the DNA TGCGCCAGCAGCTTGGGGGGTTTCTACAATGAGCAGTTCTTC. Translating gives CASSLGGFYNEQFF. The chain links TRBV5-1 to TRBJ2-1, with D hard to call. In germline, CDR1 is SGHRS, CDR2 YFSETQ. Between the trimmed V and J ends, which lost 0 bases and 3 bases, there was a span of 7 bases. There are 14 residues in the CDR3.